One and the same sample provided the 29 T cell receptor beta chains below, sequenced in a study of blood T cell repertoires in COVID-19 (dated by TCRdb to 2020 to 2022). To prepare the library, the immunoSEQ multiplex PCR assay was applied. The clones in this table, taken by TCRdb from immuneACCESS, are in-frame only. Not every clone is retained; where verified, under half of the shortfall comes from an unresolved V gene, and the cause of the rest is unknown. This sample lists 100,000 to 150,000 clones; 80% to 90% were detected once. Together, the top ten hold approximately 4.3% of the sample. Sequencing used peripheral blood. The receptors were sampled from a man aged 55 to 70 with COVID-19, enrolled during active disease.

This sequence joins TRBV4-1 and TRBJ1-5; 12 bases fit TRBD1. V lost 0 bases and J lost 6; bases outside the gene matches: 9. The germline gives CDR1 MGHRA, CDR2 YSYEKL. This CDR3 has 18 residues. This CDR3 reads CASSQDRSLGQGAQPQHF. CDR3 DNA: TGCGCCAGCAGCCAAGATCGATCCTTGGGACAGGGGGCTCAGCCCCAGCATTTT.

Regarding this clone: Mismatch with germline at one junction end may stem from a read error. The rearrangement joins TRBV7-7 to TRBJ1-1; D is perhaps TRBD1 (6 bases). Germline CDR1 SSHAT, CDR2 FNYEAQ (reference sequence). The CDR3 sequence is 13 residues long. The CDR3 DNA follows: TGTGCTAGCAGCCTTCACAGGGACGCTGAAGCTTTCTTT. Amino acids: CASSLHRDAEAFF.

The genes are TRBV7-3 and TRBJ2-1, with 8 bases identical to TRBD2. The germline gives CDR1 SGHTA, CDR2 FQGTGA. The CDR3 is made up of 14 amino acids. J gave up 7 bases and V 6 bases, and 8 bases lay outside the gene matches. The CDR3 spells CASSPAGAMNEQFF. In DNA form, the CDR3 reads TGTGCCAGCAGTCCAGCGGGGGCCATGAATGAGCAGTTCTTC.

J is TRBJ1-2 and V is TRBV25-1; 11 bases are a match to TRBD1. The V gene end was trimmed by 2 bases and the J gene end by 6 bases; junction bases not matched to a gene: 11. Per the germline V gene, CDR1 is MGHDK and CDR2 is SYGVNS. The CDR3 runs to 17 residues. CDR3 nucleotides: TGTGCCAGCAGTGAAGGACAGGGGGCGAAGGACTATGATGGCTACACCTTC. It is translated as CASSEGQGAKDYDGYTF.

Many counts were recorded for this clone. Other nucleotide sequences from this sample produce the same CDR3. The chain carries TRBV28 and TRBJ2-3, with a possible D match to TRBD2 (6 bases). CDR1 is MDHEN, CDR2 SYDVKM, per germline. The CDR3 contains 14 residues. V was shortened by 3 bases and J by 1 base, with 8 bases between the two germline ends. CDR3 sequence reads: CASSFLAGTDTQYF. CDR3 DNA sequence: TGTGCCAGCAGTTTCTTAGCGGGCACAGATACGCAGTATTTT.

The chain combines TRBV29-1 with TRBJ1-2; TRBD1 might be the D (6 bases). The germline V and J ends were trimmed by 6 bases and 3 bases, with 14 bases remaining between them. This CDR3 has 13 amino acids. Germline V gene lookup returns CDR1 SQVTM and CDR2 ANQGSEA. The CDR3 protein is CSVQGVRDYGYTF. In nucleotides, the CDR3 is TGCAGCGTACAGGGAGTTCGGGACTATGGCTACACCTTC.

J is TRBJ2-3 and V is TRBV6-5; 10 bases map to TRBD2. With 6 bases clipped from V and 0 bases from J, the junction kept 3 bases outside the gene matches. There are 15 residues in the CDR3. Per germline, CDR1 MNHEY and CDR2 SVGAGI. CDR3 loop: CASRLAGGSTDTQYF. The DNA of the CDR3 is TGTGCCAGCAGATTAGCGGGGGGTAGCACAGATACGCAGTATTTT.

The J gene is TRBJ1-5, the V gene TRBV12-3 or TRBV12-4, with 9 positions matching TRBD1. V lost 7 bases, J lost 6 bases, and 4 bases stayed unmatched. This CDR3 has 13 residues. CDR3 region: CASTGTGRQPQHF. The CDR3 nucleotides are TGTGCCAGCACCGGGACAGGGCGTCAGCCCCAGCATTTT.

The chain uses TRBV18 and TRBJ1-6; 9 bases map to TRBD1. J lost 9 bases, V lost 0 bases, and 3 bases had no gene match. Germline CDR1 reads KGHSH; CDR2 reads LQKENI. The CDR3 runs 15 residues. CDR3 protein: CASSPPGTGTSPLHF. The CDR3 coding sequence is TGTGCCAGCTCACCACCCGGGACAGGGACTTCACCCCTCCACTTT. Full variable domain (rest looked up from reference TRBV18 and TRBJ1-6): NAGVMQNPRHLVRRRGQEARLRCSPMKGHSHVYWYRQLPEEGLKFMVYLQKENIIDESGMPKERFSAEFPKEGPSILRIQQVVRGDSAAYFCASSPPGTGTSPLHFGNGTRLTVT.

The chain combines TRBV6-5 with TRBJ2-1; 7 bases line up with TRBD2. The CDR3 runs 16 residues. V lost 2 bases to trimming and J lost 4 bases; unmatched junction nucleotides: 8. Looked up from germline, CDR1 is MNHEY and CDR2 is SVGAGI. CDR3 sequence (DNA): TGTGCCAGCAGTTACCTAGGGCAGCGGGGTTACAATGAGCAGTTCTTC. Protein product: CASSYLGQRGYNEQFF.

This clone was counted once. The chain joins TRBV25-1 to TRBJ1-5, with D possibly matching TRBD1 (6 bases). The V and J ends lost 7 bases and 3 bases respectively, with 13 bases between them. There are 14 residues in the CDR3. Germline V gives CDR1 MGHDK, CDR2 SYGVNS. CDR3 protein: CASTPTGYNQPQHF. In DNA, the CDR3 is TGTGCCAGCACCCCAACAGGGTACAATCAGCCCCAGCATTTT.

The CDR3 DNA is TGTGCCAGCAGCGCAAGACAGGACTTGGGCGAGCAGTACTTC. This encodes CASSARQDLGEQYF. The chain combines TRBV7-2 with TRBJ2-7, with a weak D call TRBD1 (6 bases). The CDR3 has 14 residues. Trimming pared 5 bases from V and 6 bases from J, leaving 17 bases between. Germline lookup yields CDR1 SGHTA and CDR2 FQGNSA.

The chain carries TRBV30 and TRBJ2-5; 10 positions match TRBD1. The CDR3 is 14 amino acids. V trimming: 4 bases; J trimming: 5 bases; junction bases outside the gene matches: 7. Germline V lookup: CDR1 GTSNPN, CDR2 SVGIG (reference sequence). The DNA of the CDR3 is TGTGCCTGGACCCCTGACAGGGGGCGTGAGACCCAGTACTTC. Residues: CAWTPDRGRETQYF.

This chain uses TRBV5-1 with TRBJ2-3; 11 positions agree with TRBD2. CDR3 length: 20 residues. Germline V lookup: CDR1 SGHRS, CDR2 YFSETQ. V lost 0 bases and J lost 0; bases outside the gene matches: 12. In DNA, the CDR3 is TGCGCCAGCAGCTTGGAAGGTTGGCTAGCGGGGGGAGCTAGCACAGATACGCAGTATTTT. Amino acid sequence: CASSLEGWLAGGASTDTQYF. Variable domain in full (rest from reference TRBV5-1 and TRBJ2-3): KAGVTQTPRYLIKTRGQQVTLSCSPISGHRSVSWYQQTPGQGLQFLFEYFSETQRNKGNFPGRFSGRQFSNSRSEMNVSTLELGDSALYLCASSLEGWLAGGASTDTQYFGPGTRLTVL.

This chain uses TRBV4-2 with TRBJ1-2, with D tentatively TRBD1 (5 bases). V was clipped by 0 bases and J by 3 bases, with 11 bases between them. Germline V gives CDR1 LGHNA, CDR2 YNFKEQ. This CDR3 has 15 residues. CDR3 DNA: TGTGCCAGCAGCCAAGATCGGGGGTTGTACTATGGCTACACCTTC. This sequence encodes CASSQDRGLYYGYTF.

The chain carries TRBV28 and TRBJ2-7; possible D gene TRBD2, 6 bases. CDR3 length equals 15 residues. Germline CDR1 reads MDHEN; CDR2 reads SYDVKM. The V end was cut by 6 bases, the J end by 1 base, with 16 bases between. The CDR3 here is CASRSLGGSSYEQYF. CDR3 nucleotide sequence: TGTGCCAGCAGGTCTTTGGGGGGAAGTTCCTACGAGCAGTACTTC. Using reference TRBV28 and TRBJ2-7 for the parts outside the CDR3, the full variable domain is DVKVTQSSRYLVKRTGEKVFLECVQDMDHENMFWYRQDPGLGLRLIYFSYDVKMKEKGDIPEGYSVSREKKERFSLILESASTNQTSMYLCASRSLGGSSYEQYFGPGTRLTVT.

The rearrangement uses TRBV3-1 (or the pseudogene TRBV3-2) and TRBJ2-7; D is perhaps TRBD2 (7 bases). Germline-derived CDR1 and CDR2 are LGHDT and YNNKEL (reference sequence). The CDR3 is made up of 18 amino acids. Trimming took off 4 bases at V and 5 bases at J, with 27 bases between the two ends. The CDR3 loop reads CASSPNATGGQIVHEQYF. The CDR3 bases are TGTGCCAGCAGCCCAAATGCCACGGGGGGCCAGATTGTCCACGAGCAGTACTTC.

This rearrangement joins TRBV29-1 to TRBJ1-1; D is undetermined. Germline CDR1 is SQVTM and CDR2 is ANQGSEA. The CDR3 covers 12 residues. Trimming removed 5 bases at V and 2 bases at J, with 9 bases between. CDR3 region: CSVSPENTEAFF. In DNA form, the CDR3 reads TGCAGCGTTTCGCCAGAAAACACTGAAGCTTTCTTT. The full variable domain, in which reference TRBV29-1 and TRBJ1-1 provide the parts outside the CDR3, is SAVISQKPSRDICQRGTSLTIQCQVDSQVTMMFWYRQQPGQSLTLIATANQGSEATYESGFVIDKFPISRPNLTFSTLTVSNMSPEDSSIYLCSVSPENTEAFFGQGTRLTVV.

The chain joins TRBV19 to TRBJ1-2; no firm D call. CDR1 LNHDA and CDR2 SQIVND come from the germline V gene (reference sequence). V shed 7 bases and J shed 4 bases, with 16 bases lying between them. The CDR3 is 14 amino acids. The CDR3 sequence is CASTLTPTSYGYTF. CDR3 nucleotide sequence: TGTGCCAGTACCCTCACGCCCACCAGCTATGGCTACACCTTC.

V and J are TRBV5-1 and TRBJ1-2; 9 nucleotides agree with TRBD1. Germline-derived CDR1 and CDR2 are SGHRS and YFSETQ. This CDR3 spans 14 amino acids. V trimming: 3 bases; J trimming: 6 bases; junction bases outside the gene matches: 6. The CDR3 sequence: CASSSGTGLDGYTF. The CDR3 region has the DNA TGCGCCAGCAGCTCCGGGACAGGGCTAGATGGCTACACCTTC.

The V call is TRBV7-9, the J call TRBJ1-5; no clear D gene. The CDR3 runs 14 residues. CDR1 and CDR2 from the germline V gene are SEHNR and FQNEAQ (reference sequence). V was pared by 3 bases and J by 4 bases, with 10 bases between. The CDR3 bases are TGTGCCAGCAGCTTCGAGGGAATGAATCAGCCCCAGCATTTT. Its translation is CASSFEGMNQPQHF.

This clone was seen at least ten times. This chain uses TRBV4-1 with TRBJ2-5; D is unclear. The germline V and J ends were trimmed by 1 base and 5 bases, with 14 bases remaining between them. The CDR3 spans 15 residues. The germline CDR1 and CDR2 sequences are MGHRA and YSYEKL. CDR3 DNA: TGCGCCAGCAGCCAAGTGCTTTCCAGAGCGGAGACCCAGTACTTC. Its protein product is CASSQVLSRAETQYF.

CDR3 nucleotide sequence: TGTGCCAGCAGCTTAGGGCCCACGGGGAGTGAAAAACTGTTTTTT. It encodes CASSLGPTGSEKLFF. This rearrangement joins TRBV7-2 to TRBJ1-4; D gene unclear. The germline V and J ends were trimmed by 1 base and 7 bases, with 13 bases remaining between them. This CDR3 is built from 15 residues. Per the germline V gene, CDR1 is SGHTA and CDR2 is FQGNSA.

This chain links TRBV5-4 with TRBJ1-2; D not resolved. The CDR3 is 13 residues long. The V gene lost 0 bases and the J gene lost 6 bases, with 9 bases spanning the gap. Germline CDR1 SGHNT, CDR2 YYREEE (reference sequence). In DNA form, the CDR3 reads TGTGCCAGCAGCTTGGATCGGAGGAATGGCTACACCTTC. This gives the protein CASSLDRRNGYTF.

This sequence joins TRBV6-5 and TRBJ2-7; 10 bases fit TRBD2. Germline CDR1 and CDR2: MNHEY and SVGAGI. This CDR3 region has 14 residues. The V and J ends lost 7 bases and 1 base, in that order; junction bases with no gene match: 4. The CDR3 DNA sequence: TGTGCCAGCAAGGAACTAGCGGGGTCCTACGAGCAGTACTTC. As protein: CASKELAGSYEQYF.

The rearrangement uses TRBV30 and TRBJ1-4; D unresolved. Between the trimmed V and J ends, which lost 0 bases and 6 bases, there was a span of 14 bases. Looked up from germline, CDR1 is GTSNPN and CDR2 is SVGIG (reference sequence). The CDR3 is 15 residues long. The CDR3 nucleotides read TGTGCCTGGAGTGTTCGAGGGTTCAAAGATGAAAAACTGTTTTTT. Translation gives CAWSVRGFKDEKLFF.

This clone was observed a handful of times. As DNA, the CDR3 is TGTGCCAGTAGTATAGAAAGGACAGAGCACCCTAAGGTCAATTCACCCCTCCACTTT. Protein: CASSIERTEHPKVNSPLHF. The rearrangement uses TRBV19 and TRBJ1-6; maybe TRBD1 (6 bases). Trimming left V 0 bases short and J 7 bases short, with 22 bases between. This CDR3 contains 19 residues. Germline V gives CDR1 LNHDA, CDR2 SQIVND (reference sequence).

This chain connects TRBV6-5 to TRBJ1-1; TRBD1 agrees at 8 bases. This CDR3 is 14 amino acids long. The germline V gene has CDR1 MNHEY and CDR2 SVGAGI. V lost 6 bases, J lost 3 bases, and 6 bases stayed unmatched. CDR3 sequence reads: CASRLAGGYTEAFF. DNA of the CDR3: TGTGCCAGCAGGCTCGCAGGGGGCTACACTGAAGCTTTCTTT.

The CDR3 reads CASIISGTGPYEQYF. CDR3 coding DNA: TGTGCCAGCATTATATCCGGGACAGGGCCCTACGAGCAGTACTTC. The V call is TRBV6-5, the J call TRBJ2-7; 9 bases are shared with TRBD1. The CDR3 spans 15 residues. Germline CDR1 reads MNHEY; CDR2 reads SVGAGI. V gave up 7 bases and J gave up 2 bases; unmatched junction bases: 9.